Reported below is one T cell receptor beta chain. What it recognizes is unknown. This entry is derived from a study of cytotoxic CD8 clonotypes in ibrutinib-treated CLL. Study in general: Investigators reported about 25 partial and 2 complete responses; after median roughly 70 months, approximately 15 patients remained remitted and approximately twelve progressed.

Notes on the study in general: Collection times varied between progressing and sustained-remission patients. On treatment, the uncommon public clonotypes contracted or remained stable. Clonality climbed at ibrutinib response, then dropped toward baseline at progression.

Trimming pared 5 bases from V and 8 bases from J, leaving 10 bases between. CDR3 length: 11 amino acids. The germline V gene encodes CDR1 DFQATT and CDR2 SNEGSKA (reference sequence). Sequenced by immunoSEQ multiplex PCR; TCRdb stores in-frame clones only, minus some. This table holds 50,000 to 70,000 clones, nearly 55% found once. The receptor's source is a human donor with chronic lymphocytic leukemia. The V and J genes are TRBV20-1 and TRBJ2-1, with D maybe TRBD1 (5 bases). The sample was PBMCs, taken at disease progression, from a patient treated with ibrutinib. DNA for the CDR3: TGCAGTGCTTTCGACAGCCATGAGCAGTTCTTC. Its protein product is CSAFDSHEQFF.